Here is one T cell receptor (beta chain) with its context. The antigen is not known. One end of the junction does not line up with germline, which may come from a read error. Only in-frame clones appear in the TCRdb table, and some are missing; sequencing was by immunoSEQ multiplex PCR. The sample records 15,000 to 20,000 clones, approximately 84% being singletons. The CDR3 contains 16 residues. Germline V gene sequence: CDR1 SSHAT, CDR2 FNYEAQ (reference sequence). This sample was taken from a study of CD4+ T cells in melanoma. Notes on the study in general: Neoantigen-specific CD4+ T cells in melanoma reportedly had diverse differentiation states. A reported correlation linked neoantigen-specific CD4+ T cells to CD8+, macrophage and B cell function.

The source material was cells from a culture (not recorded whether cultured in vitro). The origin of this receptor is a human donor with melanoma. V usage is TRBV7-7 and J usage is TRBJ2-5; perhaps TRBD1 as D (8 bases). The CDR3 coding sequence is TGTGCCAGCAGCATAGCAGGGGGCGGGGGTTCAGAGACCCAGTACTTC. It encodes CASSIAGGGGSETQYF.